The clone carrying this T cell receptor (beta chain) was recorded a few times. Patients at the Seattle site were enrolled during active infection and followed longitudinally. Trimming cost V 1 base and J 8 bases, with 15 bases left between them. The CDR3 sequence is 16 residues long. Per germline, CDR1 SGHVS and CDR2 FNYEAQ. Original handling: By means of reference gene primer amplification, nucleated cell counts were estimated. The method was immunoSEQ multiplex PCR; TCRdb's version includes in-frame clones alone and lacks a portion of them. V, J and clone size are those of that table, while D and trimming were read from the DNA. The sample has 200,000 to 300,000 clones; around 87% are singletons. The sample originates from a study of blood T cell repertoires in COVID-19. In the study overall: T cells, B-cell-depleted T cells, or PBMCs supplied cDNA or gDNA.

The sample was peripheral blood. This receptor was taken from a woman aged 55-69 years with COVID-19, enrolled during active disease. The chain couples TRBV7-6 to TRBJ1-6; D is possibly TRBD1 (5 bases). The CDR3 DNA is TGTGCCAGCAGCTTAGTTCCGGGGGGAGTCGATTCACCCCTCCACTTT. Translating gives CASSLVPGGVDSPLHF.